The 3 T cell receptor beta chains below all came from one sample that was sequenced in a study of OX40 agonist ivuxolimab in advanced cancers. Assay: immunoSEQ multiplex PCR; the TCRdb copy retains only in-frame clones and omits some. This sample has tens of thousands of clones, with 65% to 85% found just once. The sequences come from CD4+ or CD8+ T cells sorted from blood, collected in a trial of the OX40 agonist ivuxolimab. These receptors originate from an adult with an advanced solid tumor such as melanoma, head and neck, liver or kidney cancer.

The genes are TRBV27 and TRBJ1-5; maybe TRBD1 (5 bases). The CDR3 spans 15 residues. Trimming left V 3 bases short and J 0 bases short, with 9 bases between. The germline V gene encodes CDR1 MNHEY and CDR2 SMNVEV (reference sequence). Here the CDR3 reads CASSLGQHSNQPQHF. The CDR3 DNA follows: TGTGCCAGCAGTTTGGGGCAGCATAGCAATCAGCCCCAGCATTTT.

The rearrangement uses TRBV11-3 and TRBJ1-2; unclear D gene. This CDR3 has 12 residues. The germline gives CDR1 SGHNT, CDR2 YENEEA. The ends were cut back, 2 bases at V and 8 bases at J, with 9 bases in the middle. CDR3 coding DNA: TGTGCCAGCAGCTTAAAGGAAGGAGGCTACACCTTC. This gives the protein CASSLKEGGYTF.

The chain carries TRBV19 and TRBJ1-1; D gene ambiguous. V lost 6 bases and J 6 bases, leaving 14 bases between the germline ends. The CDR3 has 13 amino acids. The germline V gene encodes CDR1 LNHDA and CDR2 SQIVND (reference sequence). CDR3 coding DNA: TGTGCCAGTAGGAGGATTATAGTGGCTGAAGCTTTCTTT. Protein product: CASRRIIVAEAFF. Full variable domain (outside the CDR3, taken from reference TRBV19 and TRBJ1-1): DGGITQSPKYLFRKEGQNVTLSCEQNLNHDAMYWYRQDPGQGLRLIYYSQIVNDFQKGDIAEGYSVSREKKESFPLTVTSAQKNPTAFYLCASRRIIVAEAFFGQGTRLTVV.